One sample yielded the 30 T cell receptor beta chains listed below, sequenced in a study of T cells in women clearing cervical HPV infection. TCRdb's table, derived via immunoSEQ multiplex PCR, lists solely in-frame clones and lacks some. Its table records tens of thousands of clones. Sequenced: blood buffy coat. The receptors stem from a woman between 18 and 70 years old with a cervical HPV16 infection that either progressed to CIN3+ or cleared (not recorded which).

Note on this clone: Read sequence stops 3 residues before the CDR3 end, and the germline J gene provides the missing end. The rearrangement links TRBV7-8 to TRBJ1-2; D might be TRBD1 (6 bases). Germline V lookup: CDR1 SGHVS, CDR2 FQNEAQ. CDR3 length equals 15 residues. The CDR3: CASSLRGGGANDYTF. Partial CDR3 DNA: TGTGCCAGCAGCTTAAGGGGCGGGGGGGCAAACGAC. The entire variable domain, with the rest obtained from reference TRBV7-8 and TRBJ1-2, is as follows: GAGVSQSPRYKVAKRGQDVALRCDPISGHVSLFWYQQALGQGPEFLTYFQNEAQLDKSGLPSDRFFAERPEGSVSTLKIQRTQQEDSAVYLCASSLRGGGANDYTFGSGTRLTVV.

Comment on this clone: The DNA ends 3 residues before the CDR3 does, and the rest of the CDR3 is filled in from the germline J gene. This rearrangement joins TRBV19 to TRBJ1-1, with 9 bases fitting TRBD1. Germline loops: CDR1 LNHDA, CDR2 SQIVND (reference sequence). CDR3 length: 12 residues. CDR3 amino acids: CATETGGGTAFF. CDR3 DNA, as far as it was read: TGTGCCACCGAGACAGGGGGGGGTACG.

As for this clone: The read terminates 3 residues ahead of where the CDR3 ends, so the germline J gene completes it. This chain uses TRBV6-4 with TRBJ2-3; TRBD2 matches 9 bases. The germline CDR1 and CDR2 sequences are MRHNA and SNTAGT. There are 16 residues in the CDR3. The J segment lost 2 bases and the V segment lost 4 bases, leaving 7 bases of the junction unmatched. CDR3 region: CASSVRASGNTDTQYF. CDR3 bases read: TGTGCCAGCAGTGTGAGGGCTAGCGGGAACACAGATACG.

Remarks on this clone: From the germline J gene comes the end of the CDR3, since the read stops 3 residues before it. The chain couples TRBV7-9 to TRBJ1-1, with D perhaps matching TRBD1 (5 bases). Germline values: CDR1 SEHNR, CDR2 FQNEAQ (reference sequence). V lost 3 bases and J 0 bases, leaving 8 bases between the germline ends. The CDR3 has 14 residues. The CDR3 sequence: CASSFQGLNTEAFF. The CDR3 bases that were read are TGTGCCAGCAGCTTTCAGGGATTGAACACTGAA. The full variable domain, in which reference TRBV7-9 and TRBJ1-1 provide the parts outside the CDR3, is DTGVSQNPRHKITKRGQNVTFRCDPISEHNRLYWYRQTLGQGPEFLTYFQNEAQLEKSRLLSDRFSAERPKGSFSTLEIQRTEQGDSAMYLCASSFQGLNTEAFFGQGTRLTVV.

The CDR3 sequence: CASSVGGGMSYEQYF. The sequenced part of the CDR3 DNA is TGTGCCAGCAGCGTAGGTGGGGGGATGTCCTACGAG. This chain connects TRBV9 to TRBJ2-7; D perhaps matches TRBD2 (6 bases). The read terminates 3 residues before the CDR3 end, so the remaining end is supplied by the germline J gene. Germline V CDR1 and CDR2: SGDLS, YYNGEE. The length of the CDR3 is 15 residues. V was trimmed by 0 bases and J by 1 base, leaving 11 bases between them. Combining the CDR3 with reference TRBV9 and TRBJ2-7 gives the whole variable domain DSGVTQTPKHLITATGQRVTLRCSPRSGDLSVYWYQQSLDQGLQFLIQYYNGEERAKGNILERFSAQQFPDLHSELNLSSLELGDSALYFCASSVGGGMSYEQYFGPGTRLTVT.

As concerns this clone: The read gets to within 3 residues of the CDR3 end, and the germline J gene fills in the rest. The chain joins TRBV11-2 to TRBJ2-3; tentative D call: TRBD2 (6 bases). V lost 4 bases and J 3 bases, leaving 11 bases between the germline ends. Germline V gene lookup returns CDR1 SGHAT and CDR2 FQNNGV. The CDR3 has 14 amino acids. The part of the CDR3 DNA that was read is TGTGCCAGCAGCTCACTTCGGGGGACAGATACG. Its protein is CASSSLRGTDT. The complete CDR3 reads CASSSLRGTDTQYF.

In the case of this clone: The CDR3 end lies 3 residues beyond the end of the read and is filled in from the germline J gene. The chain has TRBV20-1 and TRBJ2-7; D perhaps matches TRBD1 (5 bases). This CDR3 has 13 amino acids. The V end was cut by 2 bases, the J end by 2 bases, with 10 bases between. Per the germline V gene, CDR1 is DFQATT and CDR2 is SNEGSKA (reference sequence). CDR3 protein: CSARLAGTYEQYF. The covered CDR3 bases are TGCAGTGCTAGATTGGCAGGGACCTACGAG.

The CDR3 DNA, read in part, is TGTGCCAGCAGTGAAATAGGAGCTAACTATGGT. This translates into CASSEIGANYG. The entire CDR3 is CASSEIGANYGQYF. V and J are TRBV2 and TRBJ2-4, with D hard to call. From the germline J gene comes the end of the CDR3, since the read stops 3 residues before it. The germline V gene encodes CDR1 SNHLY and CDR2 FYNNEI. The CDR3 length is 14 residues.

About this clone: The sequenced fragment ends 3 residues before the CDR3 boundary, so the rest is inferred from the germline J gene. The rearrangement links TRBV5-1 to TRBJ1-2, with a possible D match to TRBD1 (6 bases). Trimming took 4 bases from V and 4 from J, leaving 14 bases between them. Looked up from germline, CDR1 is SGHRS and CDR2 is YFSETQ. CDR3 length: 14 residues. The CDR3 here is CASSRTGSSYGYTF. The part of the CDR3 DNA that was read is TGCGCCAGCAGCAGAACAGGGAGCTCCTATGGC.

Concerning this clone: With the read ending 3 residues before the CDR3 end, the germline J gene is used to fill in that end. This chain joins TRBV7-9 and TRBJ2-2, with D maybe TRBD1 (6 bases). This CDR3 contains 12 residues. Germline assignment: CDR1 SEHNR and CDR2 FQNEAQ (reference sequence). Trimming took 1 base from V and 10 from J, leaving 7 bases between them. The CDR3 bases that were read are TGTGCCAGCAGCTTAGTGGGACAGGAG. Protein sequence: CASSLVGQE. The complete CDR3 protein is CASSLVGQELFF.

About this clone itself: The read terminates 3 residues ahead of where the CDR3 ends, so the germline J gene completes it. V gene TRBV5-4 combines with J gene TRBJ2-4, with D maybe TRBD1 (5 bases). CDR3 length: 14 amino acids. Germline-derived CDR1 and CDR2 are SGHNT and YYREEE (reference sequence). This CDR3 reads CASSLSQDLETQYF. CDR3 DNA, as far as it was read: TGTGCCAGCAGCTTGTCACAGGACCTGGAGACT.

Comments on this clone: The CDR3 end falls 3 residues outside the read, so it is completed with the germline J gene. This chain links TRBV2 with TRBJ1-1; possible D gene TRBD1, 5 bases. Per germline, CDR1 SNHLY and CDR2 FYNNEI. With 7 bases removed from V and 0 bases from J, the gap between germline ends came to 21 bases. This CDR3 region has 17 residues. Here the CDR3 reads CASITGVLGAVNTEAFF. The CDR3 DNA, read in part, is TGTGCCAGCATTACGGGGGTGCTAGGGGCGGTGAACACTGAA.

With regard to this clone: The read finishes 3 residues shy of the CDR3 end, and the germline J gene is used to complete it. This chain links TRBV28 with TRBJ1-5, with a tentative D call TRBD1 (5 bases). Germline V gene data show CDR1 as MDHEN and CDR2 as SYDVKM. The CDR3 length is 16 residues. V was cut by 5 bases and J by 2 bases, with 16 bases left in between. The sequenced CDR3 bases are TGTGCCAGCAGTAGAACAGGCTCTGGGGGCAATCAGCCC. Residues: CASSRTGSGGNQP. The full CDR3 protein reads CASSRTGSGGNQPQHF.

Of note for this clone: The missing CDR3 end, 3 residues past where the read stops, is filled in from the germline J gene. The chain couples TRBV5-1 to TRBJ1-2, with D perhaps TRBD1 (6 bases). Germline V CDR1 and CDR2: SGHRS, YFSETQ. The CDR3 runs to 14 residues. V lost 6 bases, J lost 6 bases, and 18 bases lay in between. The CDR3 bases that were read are TGCGCCAGCAACCCGGCCGGGCCAGGGGATGGC. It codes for CASNPAGPGDG. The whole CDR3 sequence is CASNPAGPGDGYTF.

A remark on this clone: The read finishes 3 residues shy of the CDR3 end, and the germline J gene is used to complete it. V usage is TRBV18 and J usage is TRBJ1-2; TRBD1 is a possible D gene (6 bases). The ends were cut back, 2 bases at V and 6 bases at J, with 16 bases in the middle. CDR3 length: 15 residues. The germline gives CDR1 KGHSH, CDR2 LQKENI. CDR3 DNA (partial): TGTGCCAGCTCACCAATAGAGCAACAGGGTAATGGC. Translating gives CASSPIEQQGNG. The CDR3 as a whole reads CASSPIEQQGNGYTF.

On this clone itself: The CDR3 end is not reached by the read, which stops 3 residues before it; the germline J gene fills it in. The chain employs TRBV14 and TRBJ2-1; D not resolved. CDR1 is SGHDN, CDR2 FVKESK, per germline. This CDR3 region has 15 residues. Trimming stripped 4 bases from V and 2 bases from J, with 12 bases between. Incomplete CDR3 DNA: TGTGCCAGCAGCCCCCGGGTGCGCACCTACAATGAG. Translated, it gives CASSPRVRTYNE. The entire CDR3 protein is CASSPRVRTYNEQFF.

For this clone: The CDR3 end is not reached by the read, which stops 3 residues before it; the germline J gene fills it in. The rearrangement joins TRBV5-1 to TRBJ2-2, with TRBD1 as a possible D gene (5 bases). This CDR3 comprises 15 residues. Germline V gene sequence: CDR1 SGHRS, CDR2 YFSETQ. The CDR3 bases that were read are TGCGCCAGCAGCTCCGCAAGCTCTGGGGCCAACGTG. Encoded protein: CASSSASSGANV. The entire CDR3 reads CASSSASSGANVLFF. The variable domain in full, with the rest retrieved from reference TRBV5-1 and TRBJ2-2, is KAGVTQTPRYLIKTRGQQVTLSCSPISGHRSVSWYQQTPGQGLQFLFEYFSETQRNKGNFPGRFSGRQFSNSRSEMNVSTLELGDSALYLCASSSASSGANVLFFGEGSRLTVL.

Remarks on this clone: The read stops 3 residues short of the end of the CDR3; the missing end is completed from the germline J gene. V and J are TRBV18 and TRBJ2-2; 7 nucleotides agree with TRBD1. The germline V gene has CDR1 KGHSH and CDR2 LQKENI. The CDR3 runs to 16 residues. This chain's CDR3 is CASSLNPGQRNEKLFF. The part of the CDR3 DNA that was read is TGTGCCAGCTCACTGAATCCGGGACAGAGGAATGAAAAG.

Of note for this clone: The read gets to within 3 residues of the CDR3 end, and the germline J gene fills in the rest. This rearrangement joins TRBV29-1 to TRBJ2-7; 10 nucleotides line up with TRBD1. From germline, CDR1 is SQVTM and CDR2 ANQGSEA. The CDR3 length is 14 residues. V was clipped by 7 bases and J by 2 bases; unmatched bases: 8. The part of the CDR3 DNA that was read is TGCAGCGCCCACATGGGACAGGGGACCTACGAG. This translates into CSAHMGQGTYE. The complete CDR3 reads CSAHMGQGTYEQYF.

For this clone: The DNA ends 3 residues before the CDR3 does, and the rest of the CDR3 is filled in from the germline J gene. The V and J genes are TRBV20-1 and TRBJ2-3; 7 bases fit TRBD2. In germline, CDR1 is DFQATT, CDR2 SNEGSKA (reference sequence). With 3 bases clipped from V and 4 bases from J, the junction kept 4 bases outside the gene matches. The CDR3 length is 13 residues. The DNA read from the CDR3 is TGCAGTGCTAGGGCCAGCGGGGCAGATACG. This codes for CSARASGADT. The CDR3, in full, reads CSARASGADTQYF.

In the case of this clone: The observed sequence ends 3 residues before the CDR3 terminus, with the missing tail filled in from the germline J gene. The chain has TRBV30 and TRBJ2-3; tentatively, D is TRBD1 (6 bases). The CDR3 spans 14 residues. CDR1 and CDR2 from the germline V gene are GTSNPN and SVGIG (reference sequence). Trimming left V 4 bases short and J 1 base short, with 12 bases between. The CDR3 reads CAWTRDTGTDTQYF. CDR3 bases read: TGTGCCTGGACCCGGGACACCGGCACAGATACG. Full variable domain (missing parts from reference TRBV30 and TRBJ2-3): SQTIHQWPATLVQPVGSPLSLECTVEGTSNPNLYWYRQAAGRGLQLLFYSVGIGQISSEVPQNLSASRPQDRQFILSSKKLLLSDSGFYLCAWTRDTGTDTQYFGPGTRLTVL.

CDR3 residues: CASSAGLAAYEQYF. CDR3 DNA (partial): TGTGCCAGTAGTGCTGGACTAGCGGCCTACGAG. J is TRBJ2-7 and V is TRBV19; 10 bases align to TRBD2. Read coverage stops 3 residues before the CDR3 terminus; the germline J gene supplies the remainder. J gave up 2 bases and V 5 bases, and 3 bases lay outside the gene matches. This CDR3 contains 14 residues. Germline V CDR1 and CDR2: LNHDA, SQIVND (reference sequence).

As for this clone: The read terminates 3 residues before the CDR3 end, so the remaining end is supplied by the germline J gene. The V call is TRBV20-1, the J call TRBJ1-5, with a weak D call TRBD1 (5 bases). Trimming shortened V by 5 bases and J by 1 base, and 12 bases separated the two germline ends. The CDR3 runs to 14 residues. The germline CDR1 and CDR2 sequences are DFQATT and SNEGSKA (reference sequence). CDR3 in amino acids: CSALTAQSNQPQHF. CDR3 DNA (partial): TGCAGTGCTTTGACAGCCCAAAGCAATCAGCCC.

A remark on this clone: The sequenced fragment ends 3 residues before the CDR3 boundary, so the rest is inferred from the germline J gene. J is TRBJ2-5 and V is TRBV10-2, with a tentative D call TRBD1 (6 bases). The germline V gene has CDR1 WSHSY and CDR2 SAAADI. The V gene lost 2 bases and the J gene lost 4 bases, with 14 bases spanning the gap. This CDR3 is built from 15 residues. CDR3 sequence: CASSEDRHEGETQYF. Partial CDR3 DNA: TGCGCCAGCAGTGAGGACAGGCATGAGGGAGAGACC.

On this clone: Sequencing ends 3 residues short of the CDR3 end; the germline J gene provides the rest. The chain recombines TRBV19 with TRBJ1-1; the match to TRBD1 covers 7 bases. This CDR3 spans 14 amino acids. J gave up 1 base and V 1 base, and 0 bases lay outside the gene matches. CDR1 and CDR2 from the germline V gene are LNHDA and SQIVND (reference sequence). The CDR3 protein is CASSIAGGNTEAFF. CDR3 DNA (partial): TGTGCCAGTAGTATAGCAGGGGGGAACACTGAA. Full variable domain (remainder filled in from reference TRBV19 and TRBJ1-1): DGGITQSPKYLFRKEGQNVTLSCEQNLNHDAMYWYRQDPGQGLRLIYYSQIVNDFQKGDIAEGYSVSREKKESFPLTVTSAQKNPTAFYLCASSIAGGNTEAFFGQGTRLTVV.

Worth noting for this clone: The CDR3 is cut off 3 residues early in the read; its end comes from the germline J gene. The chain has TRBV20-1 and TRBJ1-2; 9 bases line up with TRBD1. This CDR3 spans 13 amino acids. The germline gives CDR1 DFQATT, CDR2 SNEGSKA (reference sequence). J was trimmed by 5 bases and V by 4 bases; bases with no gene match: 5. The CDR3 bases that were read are TGCAGTGCTATACAGGGGGCACCTTATGGC. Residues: CSAIQGAPYG. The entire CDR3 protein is CSAIQGAPYGYTF.

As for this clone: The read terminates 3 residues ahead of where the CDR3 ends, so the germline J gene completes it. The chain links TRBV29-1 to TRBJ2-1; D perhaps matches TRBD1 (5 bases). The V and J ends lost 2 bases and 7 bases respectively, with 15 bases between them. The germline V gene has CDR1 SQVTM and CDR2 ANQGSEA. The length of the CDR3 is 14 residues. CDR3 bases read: TGCAGCGTTGAAAAAGGGGCTTCGGGTAATGAG. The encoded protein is CSVEKGASGNE. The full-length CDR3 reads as CSVEKGASGNEQFF.

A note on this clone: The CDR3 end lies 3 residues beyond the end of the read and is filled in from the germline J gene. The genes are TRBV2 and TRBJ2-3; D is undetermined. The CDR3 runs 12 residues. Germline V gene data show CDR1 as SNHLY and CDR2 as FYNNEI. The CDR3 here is CASRDSNQPQYF. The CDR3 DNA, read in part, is TGTGCCAGCAGGGATAGCAATCAGCCG.

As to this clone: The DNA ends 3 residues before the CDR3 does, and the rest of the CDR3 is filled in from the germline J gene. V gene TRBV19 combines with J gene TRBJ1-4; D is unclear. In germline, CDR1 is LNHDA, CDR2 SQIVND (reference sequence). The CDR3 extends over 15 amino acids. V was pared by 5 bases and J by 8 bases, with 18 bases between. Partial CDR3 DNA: TGTGCCAGTAGTCACGTTCGGGGAAAGGGAGAAAAA. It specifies CASSHVRGKGEK. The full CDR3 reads CASSHVRGKGEKLFF.

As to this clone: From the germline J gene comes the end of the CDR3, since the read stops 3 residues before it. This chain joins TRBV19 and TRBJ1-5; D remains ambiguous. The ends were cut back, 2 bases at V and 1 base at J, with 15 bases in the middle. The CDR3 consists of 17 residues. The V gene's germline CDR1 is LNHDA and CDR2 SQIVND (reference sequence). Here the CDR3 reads CASSIIRSFHSNQPQHF. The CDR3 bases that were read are TGTGCCAGTAGTATAATTAGAAGTTTCCACAGCAATCAGCCC.